The sample holds a few counts of the clone carrying this TCR beta chain. These data come from a study of blood T cell repertoires in COVID-19. Study information: PBMCs, B-cell-depleted T cells, or T cells provided the cDNA or gDNA that made up the material.

Methods used by the authors: Cell counts per sample came from amplifying reference gene primers. This table comes from immunoSEQ multiplex PCR, and its TCRdb copy is limited to in-frame clones, with some not included. V and J calls and clone size come straight from that table; D and trimming were deduced from the DNA. The sample lists 94,000 or so clones, almost 90% occurring once. CDR3 length equals 18 residues. Germline CDR1 and CDR2: MGHRA and YSYEKL. With 4 bases clipped from V and 3 bases from J, the junction kept 8 bases outside the gene matches. The source is a woman between 65 and 79 years old with acute or convalescent COVID-19. V gene TRBV4-1 combines with J gene TRBJ2-1; 14 nucleotides agree with TRBD2. Sequenced material: peripheral blood. This CDR3 reads CASSLTEGLAGDYNEQFF. For the CDR3, the DNA is TGCGCCAGCAGCCTCACCGAGGGACTAGCGGGGGACTACAATGAGCAGTTCTTC.